Sequencing of this T cell receptor beta chain was carried out in a study of T cell repertoires in cytomegalovirus infection. This CDR3 contains 11 residues. The germline V gene has CDR1 DFQATT and CDR2 SNEGSKA (reference sequence). MiXCR, run by TCRdb on the reads, gives a single entry per CDR3 protein. The profile shows 200,000 to 300,000 distinct CDR3 sequences, around 12% of them singletons. The source is a human donor in good health (CMV status not recorded). Some clones in this sample may be carry-over from other donors' samples. Sequences were obtained from PBMCs. The rearrangement uses TRBV20-1 and TRBJ2-1, with D perhaps TRBD2 (6 bases). CDR3 in DNA: TGCTCCACGACTAGGACCAATGAGCAGTTCTTC. It specifies CSTTRTNEQFF.